The 30 T cell receptor beta chains presented below share a single source sample, sequenced in a study of OX40 agonist ivuxolimab in advanced cancers. Libraries came from the immunoSEQ multiplex PCR assay. TCRdb took this table from immuneACCESS and kept in-frame rearrangements with V and J called. Such tables lack part of the clones; where checked against another copy, unresolved V genes explain under half of the gap, and the rest is unexplained. The sample records just under 20,000 clones, approximately 79% of which are singletons. Together, the top ten hold 12% to 15% of the sample. This specimen was CD4+ or CD8+ T cells sorted from blood, taken in a trial of the OX40 agonist ivuxolimab. The origin of the receptors is an adult with an advanced solid tumor such as melanoma, head and neck, liver or kidney cancer.

This chain links TRBV10-3 with TRBJ1-3, with D perhaps TRBD1 (6 bases). CDR1 and CDR2 (germline): ENHRY, SYGVKD. The CDR3 extends over 15 amino acids. The V end was cut by 7 bases, the J end by 0 bases, with 13 bases between. CDR3 sequence: CAIIPDRISGNTIYF. The DNA for the CDR3 is TGTGCCATCATCCCCGACAGGATCTCTGGAAACACCATATATTTT.

This chain connects TRBV19 to TRBJ1-2; unclear D gene. Trimming shortened V by 3 bases and J by 2 bases, and 10 bases separated the two germline ends. The CDR3 runs to 14 residues. Germline CDR1 reads LNHDA; CDR2 reads SQIVND (reference sequence). The CDR3 here is CASSISPANYGYTF. In DNA form, the CDR3 reads TGTGCCAGTAGTATCTCACCAGCAAACTATGGCTACACCTTC.

V is TRBV6-1 and J is TRBJ2-3; 7 bases agree with TRBD1. Germline loops: CDR1 MNHNS, CDR2 SASEGT. This CDR3 is 14 amino acids long. The V and J ends lost 5 bases and 3 bases, in that order; junction bases with no gene match: 5. CDR3 sequence (DNA): TGTGCCAGCAGTTTAACAGGGGTAACAGATACGCAGTATTTT. Amino acid sequence: CASSLTGVTDTQYF.

The genes are TRBV6-6 and TRBJ2-3; D might be TRBD1 (6 bases). From germline, CDR1 is MNHNY and CDR2 SVGAGI (reference sequence). The CDR3 contains 16 residues. V lost 0 bases, J lost 0 bases, and 10 bases lay in between. This CDR3 reads CASSYSWGPSTDTQYF. CDR3 bases: TGTGCCAGCAGTTACTCGTGGGGGCCAAGCACAGATACGCAGTATTTT.

This chain uses TRBV11-3 with TRBJ2-1, with TRBD2 as a possible D gene (6 bases). Germline-derived CDR1 and CDR2 are SGHNT and YENEEA. The CDR3 contains 15 residues. Between the trimmed V and J ends, which lost 3 bases and 2 bases, there was a span of 11 bases. The CDR3 protein is CASSFGGTPYNEQFF. CDR3 DNA: TGTGCCAGCAGCTTTGGGGGGACTCCCTACAATGAGCAGTTCTTC.

This clone is a singleton in its sample. V usage is TRBV28 and J usage is TRBJ1-2; 7 bases agree with TRBD1. V gave up 4 bases and J gave up 1 base; unmatched junction bases: 3. This CDR3 region has 14 residues. Germline V CDR1 and CDR2: MDHEN, SYDVKM. The CDR3 protein is CASSSTGHNYGYTF. In nucleotides, the CDR3 is TGTGCCAGCAGTTCGACAGGGCATAACTATGGCTACACCTTC.

The rearrangement links TRBV9 to TRBJ2-2; the match to TRBD2 covers 8 bases. J was trimmed by 6 bases and V by 0 bases; bases with no gene match: 4. The length of the CDR3 is 15 residues. Germline lookup yields CDR1 SGDLS and CDR2 YYNGEE. CDR3 residues: CASSVVAGGSGELFF. For the CDR3, the DNA is TGTGCCAGCAGCGTAGTTGCGGGAGGCTCCGGGGAGCTGTTTTTT.

J is TRBJ2-3 and V is TRBV11-2; the D gene is possibly TRBD1 (6 bases). The germline gives CDR1 SGHAT, CDR2 FQNNGV. The CDR3 extends over 14 amino acids. The germline V and J ends were trimmed by 1 base and 3 bases, with 8 bases remaining between them. CDR3 DNA: TGTGCCAGCAGCTTAGCACAGGGAACAGATACGCAGTATTTT. Protein product: CASSLAQGTDTQYF.

This clone was seen once. The rearrangement joins TRBV7-9 to TRBJ1-2; maybe TRBD1 (6 bases). The CDR3 sequence is 14 residues long. V lost 6 bases, J lost 5 bases, and 16 bases lay in between. Germline lookup yields CDR1 SEHNR and CDR2 FQNEAQ (reference sequence). CDR3 residues: CASSFIQGTYGYTF. CDR3 bases: TGTGCCAGCAGTTTTATACAGGGAACTTATGGCTACACCTTC.

This sequence joins TRBV6-1 and TRBJ1-6; unclear D gene. Trimming pared 4 bases from V and 7 bases from J, leaving 11 bases between. There are 14 residues in the CDR3. Germline-derived CDR1 and CDR2 are MNHNS and SASEGT. In nucleotides, the CDR3 is TGTGCCAGCAGTGTGGGCAGCTCAAATTCACCCCTCCACTTT. This encodes CASSVGSSNSPLHF.

The V call is TRBV29-1, the J call TRBJ2-7; 7 bases agree with TRBD2. This CDR3 contains 13 residues. With V trimmed by 5 bases and J by 6 bases, 10 bases remained unmatched. The germline V gene encodes CDR1 SQVTM and CDR2 ANQGSEA. The CDR3 is CSVKELASSEQYF. In nucleotides, the CDR3 is TGCAGCGTTAAGGAACTAGCGTCGTCCGAGCAGTACTTC.

This chain links TRBV6-6 with TRBJ2-7, with D perhaps TRBD2 (5 bases). This CDR3 region has 12 residues. V was pared by 5 bases and J by 6 bases, with 11 bases between. Germline CDR1 MNHNY, CDR2 SVGAGI (reference sequence). CDR3 nucleotide sequence: TGTGCCAGCAGTGGAGGACCCGTCGAGCAGTACTTC. It codes for CASSGGPVEQYF.

The chain employs TRBV27 and TRBJ2-5; D is unresolved. The CDR3 sequence is 14 residues long. V was pared by 6 bases and J by 1 base, with 12 bases between. CDR1 and CDR2 (germline): MNHEY, SMNVEV (reference sequence). The CDR3 sequence: CASSWRASQETQYF. CDR3 bases: TGTGCCAGCAGCTGGCGAGCCTCCCAAGAGACCCAGTACTTC.

The chain uses TRBV18 and TRBJ1-3; no clear D. CDR1 is KGHSH and CDR2 is LQKENI in the germline V gene. This CDR3 has 14 residues. V lost 1 base to trimming and J lost 4 bases, with 8 bases between them. The CDR3 region is CASSPQGDGNTIYF. CDR3 nucleotide sequence: TGTGCCAGCTCACCACAGGGCGACGGAAACACCATATATTTT.

V is TRBV7-9 and J is TRBJ2-5, with D maybe TRBD1 (6 bases). The CDR3 is made up of 15 amino acids. The ends were cut back, 5 bases at V and 2 bases at J, with 15 bases in the middle. From germline, CDR1 is SEHNR and CDR2 FQNEAQ (reference sequence). CDR3 amino acids: CASSQTQGIQETQYF. The CDR3 DNA reads TGTGCCAGCAGCCAAACACAGGGAATTCAAGAGACCCAGTACTTC.

The rearrangement links TRBV7-6 to TRBJ1-6, with a possible D match to TRBD1 (5 bases). V dropped 1 base and J dropped 5 bases, with 12 bases sitting between them. There are 16 residues in the CDR3. Germline V gene sequence: CDR1 SGHVS, CDR2 FNYEAQ. The CDR3 protein is CASSLEAGFHNSPLHF. The CDR3 DNA reads TGTGCCAGCAGCTTAGAGGCAGGGTTTCATAATTCACCCCTCCACTTT. Complete variable domain (other parts from reference TRBV7-6 and TRBJ1-6): GAGVSQSPRYKVTKRGQDVALRCDPISGHVSLYWYRQALGQGPEFLTYFNYEAQQDKSGLPNDRFSAERPEGSISTLTIQRTEQRDSAMYRCASSLEAGFHNSPLHFGNGTRLTVT.

The genes are TRBV6-5 and TRBJ2-5, with D maybe TRBD1 (6 bases). Trimming removed 0 bases at V and 4 bases at J, with 12 bases between. The CDR3 totals 15 residues. The V gene's germline CDR1 is MNHEY and CDR2 SVGAGI. Here the CDR3 DNA reads TGTGCCAGCAGTTACTCGGAGACAGGACGAGAGACCCAGTACTTC. Its translation is CASSYSETGRETQYF.

The chain employs TRBV27 and TRBJ1-4; 7 bases match TRBD1. The J segment lost 4 bases and the V segment lost 2 bases, leaving 7 bases of the junction unmatched. CDR1 is MNHEY, CDR2 SMNVEV, per germline (reference sequence). The CDR3 sequence is 16 residues long. CDR3 amino acids: CASSLRGQGRNEKLFF. For the CDR3, the DNA is TGTGCCAGCAGTTTAAGGGGGCAGGGGCGTAATGAAAAACTGTTTTTT.

CDR3 coding DNA: TGTGCCAGCAGCCCCGGACTGGGAGGCTACGAGCAGTACTTC. Protein product: CASSPGLGGYEQYF. This chain joins TRBV6-5 and TRBJ2-7; D is perhaps TRBD2 (6 bases). Germline-derived CDR1 and CDR2 are MNHEY and SVGAGI. This CDR3 region has 14 residues. The V and J ends lost 6 bases and 3 bases respectively, with 15 bases between them.

The chain links TRBV9 to TRBJ1-2, with D possibly TRBD1 on 5 matching bases. The CDR3 extends over 15 amino acids. Trimming took off 4 bases at V and 4 bases at J, with 17 bases between the two ends. The germline V gene has CDR1 SGDLS and CDR2 YYNGEE. The CDR3 is CASSPTGGGGYGYTF. CDR3 nucleotide sequence: TGTGCCAGCAGCCCAACGGGGGGGGGAGGCTATGGCTACACCTTC.

This clone was detected only a few times. This chain links TRBV11-2 with TRBJ1-1; TRBD1 agrees at 7 bases. With V trimmed by 5 bases and J by 7 bases, 4 bases remained unmatched. The CDR3 contains 12 residues. Germline loops: CDR1 SGHAT, CDR2 FQNNGV. The chain's CDR3 is CASSRQGIEAFF. CDR3 nucleotides: TGTGCCAGCAGCCGACAGGGAATTGAAGCTTTCTTT.

The V and J genes are TRBV5-1 and TRBJ2-3; 8 bases fit TRBD1. Trimming took 1 base from V and 6 from J; bases not matched to a gene: 10. The germline V gene has CDR1 SGHRS and CDR2 YFSETQ. The CDR3 is 16 amino acids. In nucleotides, the CDR3 is TGCGCCAGCAGCTTGTCGTTGGGACAGGTGGCGGATACGCAGTATTTT. This codes for CASSLSLGQVADTQYF. Full variable domain (missing parts from reference TRBV5-1 and TRBJ2-3): KAGVTQTPRYLIKTRGQQVTLSCSPISGHRSVSWYQQTPGQGLQFLFEYFSETQRNKGNFPGRFSGRQFSNSRSEMNVSTLELGDSALYLCASSLSLGQVADTQYFGPGTRLTVL.

The V and J genes are TRBV5-4 and TRBJ2-7; 9 positions match TRBD2. V was pared by 9 bases and J by 3 bases, with 13 bases of the junction left unmatched. There are 15 residues in the CDR3. In germline, CDR1 is SGHNT, CDR2 YYREEE (reference sequence). CDR3 region: CATKAGGRGNYEQYF. CDR3 bases: TGTGCCACCAAAGCGGGGGGAAGGGGCAACTACGAGCAGTACTTC. Based on the CDR3 plus reference TRBV5-4 and TRBJ2-7, the full variable domain is ETGVTQSPTHLIKTRGQQVTLRCSSQSGHNTVSWYQQALGQGPQFIFQYYREEENGRGNFPPRFSGLQFPNYSSELNVNALELDDSALYLCATKAGGRGNYEQYFGPGTRLTVT.

V and J are TRBV7-6 and TRBJ2-1, with D possibly being TRBD1 (5 bases). Germline loops: CDR1 SGHVS, CDR2 FNYEAQ. The CDR3 runs 14 residues. Deletions cut 5 bases from V and 8 bases from J, with 16 bases between. CDR3: CASSVRLDSYEQFF. CDR3 nucleotides: TGTGCCAGCAGCGTAAGACTTGACAGCTATGAGCAGTTCTTC.

V and J are TRBV7-9 and TRBJ1-2; a weak D match, TRBD1 (5 bases). V lost 4 bases to trimming and J lost 4 bases, with 16 bases between them. The CDR3 spans 15 residues. The germline gives CDR1 SEHNR, CDR2 FQNEAQ (reference sequence). CDR3 loop: CASSWGGVTSYGYTF. The CDR3 region has the DNA TGTGCCAGCAGCTGGGGGGGAGTCACTAGCTATGGCTACACCTTC.

J is TRBJ1-1 and V is TRBV25-1; TRBD1 matches 7 bases. V shed 6 bases, J shed 10 bases, and the junction held 5 bases outside the gene matches. CDR3 length equals 11 residues. Germline assignment: CDR1 MGHDK and CDR2 SYGVNS. The CDR3 spells CASRTTGRAFF. CDR3 DNA sequence: TGTGCCAGCAGAACGACAGGGCGAGCTTTCTTT.

This clone has only a few counts. Here the CDR3 reads CASSAGLAGSQETQYF. The CDR3 nucleotides are TGTGCCAGCAGTGCGGGACTAGCGGGGTCCCAAGAGACCCAGTACTTC. V and J are TRBV2 and TRBJ2-5; 13 nucleotides match TRBD2. There are 16 residues in the CDR3. J lost 1 base, V lost 4 bases, and 3 bases had no gene match. Germline V gene sequence: CDR1 SNHLY, CDR2 FYNNEI.

This chain connects TRBV7-3 to TRBJ1-2; 9 bases agree with TRBD1. V shed 1 base, J shed 6 bases, and the junction held 9 bases outside the gene matches. This CDR3 is 16 amino acids long. The germline V gene has CDR1 SGHTA and CDR2 FQGTGA. The CDR3 loop reads CASSLNRPGQGHGYTF. DNA of the CDR3: TGTGCCAGCAGCTTAAACCGGCCGGGACAGGGACATGGCTACACCTTC.

The chain carries TRBV18 and TRBJ2-7, with 7 positions matching TRBD1. V was pared by 1 base and J by 3 bases, with 12 bases of the junction left unmatched. The length of the CDR3 is 17 residues. The germline V gene has CDR1 KGHSH and CDR2 LQKENI. The CDR3 protein is CASSPLPLGRGSYEQYF. CDR3 nucleotides: TGTGCCAGCTCACCACTCCCTTTGGGCAGGGGGAGCTACGAGCAGTACTTC.

J is TRBJ1-6 and V is TRBV5-8; 9 bases align to TRBD1. There are 15 residues in the CDR3. Germline CDR1 SGHTS, CDR2 YDEGEE. The junction had 7 bases not matched to a gene; V was cut back by 4 bases and J by 8 bases. The CDR3 protein is CASSPGQGWHSPLHF. CDR3 coding DNA: TGTGCCAGCAGCCCGGGACAGGGCTGGCATTCACCCCTCCACTTT.